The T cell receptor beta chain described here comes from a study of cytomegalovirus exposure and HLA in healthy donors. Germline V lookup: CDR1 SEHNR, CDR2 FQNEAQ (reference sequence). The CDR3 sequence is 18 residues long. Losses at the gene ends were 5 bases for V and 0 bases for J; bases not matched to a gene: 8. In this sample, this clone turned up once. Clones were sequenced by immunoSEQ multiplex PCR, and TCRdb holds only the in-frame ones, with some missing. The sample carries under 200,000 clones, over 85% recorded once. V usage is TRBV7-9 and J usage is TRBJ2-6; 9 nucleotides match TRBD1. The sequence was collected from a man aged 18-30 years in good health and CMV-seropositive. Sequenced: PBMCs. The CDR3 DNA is TGTGCCAGCAGCCGAACGACAGGGGGGAGCTCTGGGGCCAACGTCCTGACTTTC. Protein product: CASSRTTGGSSGANVLTF.